These T cell receptor beta chains were read from a single sample in a study of type 1 and type 2 diabetes patients. TCRdb reanalysed the multiplex PCR reads using MiXCR and keeps one entry per CDR3 protein. The sample has 280,000 or so distinct CDR3 sequences; more than 45% are singletons. The specimen was peripheral blood mononuclear cells (PBMCs). The receptors come from a young man with type 2 diabetes. CDR3s include the opening cysteine and the closing phenylalanine or tryptophan. The order of the fields is J gene, V gene, CDR3 protein.

TRBJ2-5 | TRBV7-2 | CASSSRGSAQETQYF
TRBJ1-1 | TRBV28 | CASSFPQGMNTEAFF
TRBJ2-5 | TRBV7-2 | CASTIQRETQYF
TRBJ2-7 | TRBV4-2 | CASSQAGQVASYEQYF
TRBJ1-4 | TRBV5-1 | CASRVRGDEKLFF
TRBJ2-3 | TRBV27 | CASSPTGGNGPDTQYF
TRBJ2-3 | TRBV7-2 | CASSPRTGTPTDTQYF
TRBJ1-2 | TRBV6-5 | CAISEGALPPFF
TRBJ2-7 | TRBV20-1 | CSATRTGLPYEQYF
TRBJ2-2 | TRBV10-1 | CASSAQWLQGNTGELFF
TRBJ2-1 | TRBV7-2 | CASSSYRYNEQFF
TRBJ2-1 | TRBV27 | CASRMTSVSYNEQFF
TRBJ1-1 | TRBV19 | CASSISVRTEAFF
TRBJ2-1 | TRBV7-8 | CASSPTSEGRDEQFF
TRBJ2-5 | TRBV7-2 | CASSRSQTESF
TRBJ1-1 | TRBV7-2 | CASSSQGAGSTEAFF
TRBJ2-1 | TRBV2 | CASSDGTGEGNEQFF
TRBJ1-2 | TRBV29-1 | CSVLPRDTYGYTF
TRBJ2-7 | TRBV28 | CASSFHRESPSYEQYF
TRBJ2-3 | TRBV5-1 | CASSTTQWGGGGTDTQYF
TRBJ2-1 | TRBV27 | CASSLRSNRWNEQFF
TRBJ2-5 | TRBV2 | CASSFDRHQETQYF
TRBJ2-3 | TRBV2 | CASSEDRTDTQYF
TRBJ1-1 | TRBV7-9 | CASSPRTVNTEAFF
TRBJ2-1 | TRBV7-2 | CASSLARSGRADNEQFF
TRBJ2-1 | TRBV12-3/TRBV12-4 | CASSSGTDIPYNEQFF
TRBJ1-5 | TRBV19 | CASSIGPDSNQPQHF
TRBJ2-1 | TRBV15 | CATSREGEVAYNEQFF
TRBJ1-5 | TRBV2 | CAISEGGRQPQHF
TRBJ2-1 | TRBV7-8 | CASSHPGTAYNEQFF
TRBJ2-5 | TRBV20-1 | CSAPDRVETQYF
TRBJ2-2 | TRBV7-8 | CASSSQGHGYTGELFF
TRBJ2-5 | TRBV9 | CASSADPKTTQETQYF
TRBJ2-7 | TRBV12-3/TRBV12-4 | CASTNSRISYEQYF
TRBJ2-6 | TRBV7-2 | CASSNSGRASGANVLTF
TRBJ2-5 | TRBV12-3/TRBV12-4 | CASSPGLEETQYF
TRBJ2-7 | TRBV10-1 | CASSFGLTYEQYF
TRBJ2-6 | TRBV5-1 | CASSGQDLLGANVLTF
TRBJ2-4 | TRBV10-1 | CACSESWGNSKNIQYF
TRBJ1-1 | TRBV9 | CASSVSPSNTEAFF
TRBJ1-6 | TRBV6-5 | CASSRGHHPNSPLHF
TRBJ2-7 | TRBV2 | CASSEFPGQGVYEQYF
TRBJ2-5 | TRBV12-3/TRBV12-4 | CASRLRTGSILETQYF
. | TRBV20-1 | CRGLAEPNEQFF
TRBJ1-4 | TRBV19 | CASRGQGGDEKLFF
TRBJ2-3 | TRBV30 | CAWSAGSMGTDTQYF
TRBJ2-1 | TRBV6-2/TRBV6-3 | CASSYVRGINEQFF
TRBJ2-7 | TRBV7-3 | CASYRGLVAYEQYF
TRBJ2-3 | TRBV2 | CASVFDRTSTDTQYF